The rows below give T cell receptor beta chains drawn from one sample of a study of post-analysis software for immune sequencing data. TCRdb itself ran the PCR reads through MiXCR, one entry per CDR3 protein. The sample has fewer than 600,000 distinct CDR3 sequences, roughly 45% seen once. Sample: blood. The receptors were gathered from a girl aged 5-17 years with multiple sclerosis. Each CDR3 is given with its conserved first and last residue. D genes are given only for firm matches. Clone size is not always given. Where it is, it says once, few, many or a class for expanded clones.

V gene	D gene	J gene	clone size	CDR3 protein	CDR3 DNA
TRBV6-5	TRBD2	TRBJ2-7	few	CASSYSLTSGRSYEQYF	TGTGCCAGCAGTTACTCGTTGACTAGCGGGAGATCCTACGAGCAGTACTTC
TRBV5-1	.	TRBJ2-5	.	CASSHPFDQETQYF	TGCGCCAGCAGCCACCCCTTTGACCAAGAGACCCAGTACTTC
TRBV12-3/TRBV12-4	TRBD2	TRBJ2-7	.	CASSLREEGYEQYF	TGTGCCAGCAGTTTACGGGAGGAGGGCTACGAGCAGTACTTC
TRBV3-1	TRBD2	TRBJ2-1	few	CASGTSGAYNEQFF	TGTGCCAGCGGAACTAGCGGGGCCTACAATGAGCAGTTCTTC
TRBV6-2/TRBV6-3	.	TRBJ1-2	few	CASSPPERNYGYTF	TGTGCCAGCAGCCCCCCCGAACGGAACTATGGCTACACCTTC
TRBV7-6	TRBD1	TRBJ1-2	many	CASSGQGYGYTF	TGTGCCAGCAGTGGACAGGGCTATGGCTACACCTTC
TRBV28	.	TRBJ2-7	.	CASRRLIPGPSKYEQYF	TGTGCCAGCAGGCGCTTAATACCCGGGCCTTCAAAATACGAGCAGTACTTC
TRBV3-1	.	TRBJ2-1	.	CASSQGVQHEQFF	TGTGCCAGCAGCCAAGGAGTCCAGCATGAGCAGTTCTTC
TRBV4-1	.	TRBJ2-1	.	CASTDVTSYNEQFF	TGCGCCAGCACTGACGTAACCTCCTACAATGAGCAGTTCTTC
TRBV6-5	TRBD2	TRBJ2-5	.	CASSSLTGGKETQYF	TGTGCCAGCAGTTCCCTAACGGGAGGGAAAGAGACCCAGTACTTC
TRBV5-4	.	TRBJ1-2	few	CASSRDVYGYTF	TGTGCCAGCAGCCGGGACGTATATGGCTACACCTTC
TRBV7-6	.	TRBJ2-3	few	CASSRDRAGALTDTQYF	TGTGCCAGCAGCCGGGACCGGGCAGGGGCCCTGACAGATACGCAGTATTTT
TRBV9	.	TRBJ2-1	.	CASSVGGTSSYSEQFF	TGTGCCAGCAGCGTAGGGGGGACAAGCTCCTACAGTGAGCAGTTCTTC